Sequencing of this T cell receptor beta chain was carried out in a study of blood T cell repertoires in COVID-19. Study details: Sample material is recorded as cDNA or gDNA derived from T cells, B-cell-depleted T cells, or PBMCs.

This clone showed up just once. Profiling relied on immunoSEQ multiplex PCR, and the TCRdb table lists in-frame clones only, not all of them. The sample gives about 140,000 clones, roughly 85% of which show up once; about 5% is in the top ten. V gave up 1 base and J gave up 0 bases, with 9 bases separating them. Germline V CDR1 and CDR2: KGHSH, LQKENI. CDR3 length: 15 residues. This receptor was obtained from a human donor in a cohort sampled during active COVID-19. Sequenced input: peripheral blood. The chain links TRBV18 to TRBJ1-2; the D is unclear. As DNA, the CDR3 is TGTGCCAGCTCACCACGCACAGAGACTAACTATGGCTACACCTTC. Protein: CASSPRTETNYGYTF.